This T cell receptor (beta chain) was documented in a study of blood T cell repertoires in COVID-19. Symptom resolution, clearance, or two negative PCRs marked the recovered donors of Cohort 3. Trimming cost V 4 bases and J 0 bases, with 9 bases left between them. Germline V gene lookup returns CDR1 LNHDA and CDR2 SQIVND (reference sequence). This CDR3 is built from 15 residues. In the study's own analysis: Reference gene primer amplification gave nucleated cell count estimates. The assay was immunoSEQ multiplex PCR, and TCRdb's table has in-frame clones only and misses some. Clonal size and the V and J genes are those of that table, whereas D and trimming came from the DNA. The sample has some 350,000 clones, 75% to 90% seen once.

Specimen: PBMCs or T cells enriched from blood (not recorded which). This TCR came from a man aged 18 to 30 who had recovered from COVID-19. The gene calls are TRBV19 and TRBJ2-2; D not certain. Written as DNA, the CDR3 is TGTGCCAGTAGTAGAGGTAACTCGAACACCGGGGAGCTGTTTTTT. This sequence encodes CASSRGNSNTGELFF.